The present TCR beta chain was sequenced within a study of Graves' ophthalmopathy and Graves' hyperthyroidism. This clonotype has a count of ten or more. TCR beta CDR3 regions were amplified from RNA transcripts. HTBI-primed first-round RT-PCR preceded second-round multiplex PCR. MiXCR was run by TCRdb on the multiplex PCR reads, yielding one entry per CDR3 protein. Of about 740,000 distinct CDR3 sequences in the sample, 35% to 50% are singletons; the top ten hold 40% to 55%. The CDR3 totals 13 residues. Germline assignment: CDR1 SGHTA and CDR2 FQGTGA. V lost 0 bases and J 6 bases, leaving 8 bases between the germline ends.

This chain joins TRBV7-3 and TRBJ1-2, with a tentative D call TRBD1 (5 bases). This TCR was recovered from an adult man with Graves' ophthalmopathy. Sequencing was carried out using peripheral blood. CDR3 sequence: CASSLTPGDGYTF. The CDR3, as DNA: TGTGCCAGCAGCTTAACGCCGGGGGATGGCTACACCTTC.